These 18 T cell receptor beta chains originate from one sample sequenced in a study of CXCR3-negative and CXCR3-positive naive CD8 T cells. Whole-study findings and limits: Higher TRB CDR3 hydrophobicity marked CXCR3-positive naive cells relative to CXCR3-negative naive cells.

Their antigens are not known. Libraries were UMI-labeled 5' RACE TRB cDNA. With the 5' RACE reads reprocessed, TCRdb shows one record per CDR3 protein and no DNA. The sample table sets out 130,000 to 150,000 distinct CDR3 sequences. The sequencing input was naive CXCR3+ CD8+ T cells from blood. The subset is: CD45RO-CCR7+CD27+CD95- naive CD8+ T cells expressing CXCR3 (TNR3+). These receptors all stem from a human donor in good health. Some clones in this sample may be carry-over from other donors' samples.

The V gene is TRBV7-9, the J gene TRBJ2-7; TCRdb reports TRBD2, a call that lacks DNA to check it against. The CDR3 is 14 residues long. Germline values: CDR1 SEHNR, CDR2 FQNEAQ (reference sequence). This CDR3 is CASSLEAAGYEQYF.

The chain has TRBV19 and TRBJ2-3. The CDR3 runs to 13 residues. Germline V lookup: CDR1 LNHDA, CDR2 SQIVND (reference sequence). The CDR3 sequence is CASSIASTDTQYF.

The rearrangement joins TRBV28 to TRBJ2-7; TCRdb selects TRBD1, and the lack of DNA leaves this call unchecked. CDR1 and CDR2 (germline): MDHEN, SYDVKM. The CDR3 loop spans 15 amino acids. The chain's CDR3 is CASSLPGTSSYEQYF.

Here the CDR3 reads CASSTRTRLINEQFF. The J gene is TRBJ2-1, the V gene TRBV7-8; absent DNA, TCRdb's TRBD2 call cannot be checked. Per the germline V gene, CDR1 is SGHVS and CDR2 is FQNEAQ. The CDR3 loop spans 15 amino acids.

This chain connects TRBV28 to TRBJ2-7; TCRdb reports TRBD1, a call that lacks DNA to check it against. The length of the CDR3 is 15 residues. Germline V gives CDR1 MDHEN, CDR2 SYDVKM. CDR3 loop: CASSFRGQVSYEQYF. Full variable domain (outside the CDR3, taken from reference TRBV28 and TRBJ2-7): DVKVTQSSRYLVKRTGEKVFLECVQDMDHENMFWYRQDPGLGLRLIYFSYDVKMKEKGDIPEGYSVSREKKERFSLILESASTNQTSMYLCASSFRGQVSYEQYFGPGTRLTVT.

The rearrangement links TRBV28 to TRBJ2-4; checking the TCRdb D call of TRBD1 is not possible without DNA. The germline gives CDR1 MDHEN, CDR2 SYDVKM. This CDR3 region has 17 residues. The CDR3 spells CASETYQGAEGKNIQYF.

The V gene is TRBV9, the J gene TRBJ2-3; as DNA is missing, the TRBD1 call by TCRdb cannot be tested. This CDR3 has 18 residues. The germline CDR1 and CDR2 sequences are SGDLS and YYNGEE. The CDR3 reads CASSVEVGGTGSTDTQYF.

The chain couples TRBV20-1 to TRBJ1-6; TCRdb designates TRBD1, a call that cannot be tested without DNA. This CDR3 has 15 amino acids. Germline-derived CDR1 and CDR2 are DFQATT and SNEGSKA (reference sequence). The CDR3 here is CSAPSGTGDNSPLHF.

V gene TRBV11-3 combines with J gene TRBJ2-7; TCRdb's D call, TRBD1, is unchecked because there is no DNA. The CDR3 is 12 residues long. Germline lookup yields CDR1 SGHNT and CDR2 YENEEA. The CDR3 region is CASSVGGYEQYF.

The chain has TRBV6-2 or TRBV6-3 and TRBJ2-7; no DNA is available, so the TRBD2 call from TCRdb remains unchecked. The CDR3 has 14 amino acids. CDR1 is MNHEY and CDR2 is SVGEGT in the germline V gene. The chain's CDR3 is CASSRASGRSEQYF.

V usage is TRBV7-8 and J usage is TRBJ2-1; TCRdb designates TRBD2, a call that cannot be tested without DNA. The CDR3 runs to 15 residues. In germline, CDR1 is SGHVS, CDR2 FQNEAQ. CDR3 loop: CASSLQGLVANEQFF.

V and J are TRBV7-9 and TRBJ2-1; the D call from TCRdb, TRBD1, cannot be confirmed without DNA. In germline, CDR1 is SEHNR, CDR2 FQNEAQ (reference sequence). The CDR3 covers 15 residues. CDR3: CASSSNLGQFTEQFF.

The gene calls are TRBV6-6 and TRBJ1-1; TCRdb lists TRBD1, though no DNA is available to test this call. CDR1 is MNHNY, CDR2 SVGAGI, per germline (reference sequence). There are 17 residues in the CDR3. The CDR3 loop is CASSQDPRTAPNTEAFF.

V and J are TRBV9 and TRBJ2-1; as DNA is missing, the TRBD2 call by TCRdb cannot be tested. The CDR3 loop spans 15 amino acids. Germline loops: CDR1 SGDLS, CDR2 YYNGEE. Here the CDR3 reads CASSPTSGNDNEQFF.

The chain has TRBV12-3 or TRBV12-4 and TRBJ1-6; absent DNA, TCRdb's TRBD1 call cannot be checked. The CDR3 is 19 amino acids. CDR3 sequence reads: CASSLAPGEGGIYNSPLHF.

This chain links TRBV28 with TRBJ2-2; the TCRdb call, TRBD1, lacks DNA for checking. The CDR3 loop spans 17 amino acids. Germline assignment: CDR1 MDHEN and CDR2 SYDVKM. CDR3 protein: CASSLPDKTDHTGELFF.

The chain's CDR3 is CASSLNSGGFEETQYF. The genes are TRBV13 and TRBJ2-5; TCRdb's D call, TRBD2, is unchecked because there is no DNA. Germline V CDR1 and CDR2: PRHDT, FYEKMQ (reference sequence). The CDR3 contains 16 residues.

CDR3 sequence reads: CASSLIAGETQYF. The chain has TRBV27 and TRBJ2-5; the TCRdb D gene call, TRBD2, has no DNA to confirm it. The CDR3 extends over 13 amino acids. Germline V CDR1 and CDR2: MNHEY, SMNVEV (reference sequence).